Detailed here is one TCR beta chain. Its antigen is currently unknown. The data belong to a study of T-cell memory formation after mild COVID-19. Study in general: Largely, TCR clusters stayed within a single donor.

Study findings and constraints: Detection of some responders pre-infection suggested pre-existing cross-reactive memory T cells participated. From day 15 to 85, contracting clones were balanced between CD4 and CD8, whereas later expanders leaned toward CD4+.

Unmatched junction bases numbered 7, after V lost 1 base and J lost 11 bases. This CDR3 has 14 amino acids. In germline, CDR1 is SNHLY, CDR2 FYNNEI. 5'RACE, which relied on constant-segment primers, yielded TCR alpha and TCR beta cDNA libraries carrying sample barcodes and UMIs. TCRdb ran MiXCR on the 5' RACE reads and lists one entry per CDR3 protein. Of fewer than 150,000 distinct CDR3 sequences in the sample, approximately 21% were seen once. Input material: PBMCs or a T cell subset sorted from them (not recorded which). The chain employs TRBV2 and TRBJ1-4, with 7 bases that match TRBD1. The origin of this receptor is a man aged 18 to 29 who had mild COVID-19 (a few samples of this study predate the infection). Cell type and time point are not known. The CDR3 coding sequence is TGTGCCAGCAGTGAAGGAAGAGGCAGGGGGAAACTGTTTTTT. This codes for CASSEGRGRGKLFF. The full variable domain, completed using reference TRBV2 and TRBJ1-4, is EPEVTQTPSHQVTQMGQEVILRCVPISNHLYFYWYRQILGQKVEFLVSFYNNEISEKSEIFDDQFSVERPDGSNFTLKIRSTKLEDSAMYFCASSEGRGRGKLFFGSGTQLSVL.